This T cell receptor beta chain was recovered during a study of cytomegalovirus exposure and HLA in healthy donors. Looking at the study overall: Of over 350 genotyped donors, around 80% grouped in the Caucasian-associated ancestry cluster. Whole-study findings and limits: Analysis was carried out at a later point, and it linked a missense DCLRE1C variant to TCR beta V- and J-gene trimming. The majority of TCR sequences were rare, yet some public TCRs appeared in many donors.

Primers: 60 Vbeta forward and 13 Jbeta reverse. Data came from immunoSEQ multiplex PCR; TCRdb stores just in-frame clones and leaves some out. In the table there are about 120,000 clones, roughly three quarters of which are singletons. Remarks on this clone: Antigen unknown.

The V segment lost 1 base and the J segment 7 bases; nucleotides outside the gene matches: 6. The CDR3 is 16 amino acids. Germline V gene sequence: CDR1 SEHNR, CDR2 FQNEAQ (reference sequence). J is TRBJ2-1 and V is TRBV7-9; 11 bases are shared with TRBD2. Sequenced: PBMCs. The clonotype was recovered from a young man in good health and CMV-seropositive. The DNA of the CDR3 is TGTGCCAGCAGCTTAGGTCTAGCGGGGGGTGGGAATGAGCAGTTCTTC. Translating gives CASSLGLAGGGNEQFF.